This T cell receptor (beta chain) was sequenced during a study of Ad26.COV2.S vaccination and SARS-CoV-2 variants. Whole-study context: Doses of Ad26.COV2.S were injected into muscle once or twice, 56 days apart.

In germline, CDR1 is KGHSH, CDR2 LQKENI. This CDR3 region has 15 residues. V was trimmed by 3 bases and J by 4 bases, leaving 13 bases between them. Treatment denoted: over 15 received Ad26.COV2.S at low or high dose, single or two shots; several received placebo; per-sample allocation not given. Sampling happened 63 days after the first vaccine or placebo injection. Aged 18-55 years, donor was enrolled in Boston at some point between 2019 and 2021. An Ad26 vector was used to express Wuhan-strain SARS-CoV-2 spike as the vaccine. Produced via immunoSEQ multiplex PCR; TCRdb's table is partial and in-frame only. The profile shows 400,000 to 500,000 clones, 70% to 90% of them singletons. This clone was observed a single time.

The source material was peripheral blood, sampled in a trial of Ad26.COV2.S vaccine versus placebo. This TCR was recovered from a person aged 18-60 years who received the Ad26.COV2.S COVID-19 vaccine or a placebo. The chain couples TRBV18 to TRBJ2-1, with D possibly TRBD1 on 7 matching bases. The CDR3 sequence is CASSPDREVYNEQFF. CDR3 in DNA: TGTGCCAGCTCACCTGACAGGGAGGTGTACAATGAGCAGTTCTTC.